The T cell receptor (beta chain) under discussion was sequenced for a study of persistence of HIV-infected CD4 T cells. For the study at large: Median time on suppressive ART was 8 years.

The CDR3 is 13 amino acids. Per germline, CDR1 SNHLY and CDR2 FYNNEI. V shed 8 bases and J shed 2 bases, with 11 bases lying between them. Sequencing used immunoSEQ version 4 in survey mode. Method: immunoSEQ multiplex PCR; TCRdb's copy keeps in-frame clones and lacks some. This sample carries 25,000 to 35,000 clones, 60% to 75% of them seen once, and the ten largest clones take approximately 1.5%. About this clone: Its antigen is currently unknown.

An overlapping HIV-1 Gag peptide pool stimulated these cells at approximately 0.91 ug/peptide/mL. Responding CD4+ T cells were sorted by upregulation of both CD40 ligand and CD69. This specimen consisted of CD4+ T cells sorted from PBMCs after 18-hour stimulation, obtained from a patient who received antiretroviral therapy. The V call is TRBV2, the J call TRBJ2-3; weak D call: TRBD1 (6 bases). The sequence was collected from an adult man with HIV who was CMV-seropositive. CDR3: CASLRDTTDTQYF. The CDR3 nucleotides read TGTGCCAGCCTCCGGGACACCACAGATACGCAGTATTTT.